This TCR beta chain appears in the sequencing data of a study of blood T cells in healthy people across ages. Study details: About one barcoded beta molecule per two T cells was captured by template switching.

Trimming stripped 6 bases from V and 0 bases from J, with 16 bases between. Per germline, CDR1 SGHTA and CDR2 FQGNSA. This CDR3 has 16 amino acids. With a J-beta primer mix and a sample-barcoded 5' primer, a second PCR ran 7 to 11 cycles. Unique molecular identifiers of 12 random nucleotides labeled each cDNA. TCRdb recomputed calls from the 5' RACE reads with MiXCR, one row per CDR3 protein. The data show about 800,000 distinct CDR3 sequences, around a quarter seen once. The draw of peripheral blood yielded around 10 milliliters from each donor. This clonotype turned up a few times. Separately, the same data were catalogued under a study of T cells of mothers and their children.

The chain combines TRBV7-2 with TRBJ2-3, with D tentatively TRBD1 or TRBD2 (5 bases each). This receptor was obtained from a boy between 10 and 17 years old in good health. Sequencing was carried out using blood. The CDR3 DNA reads TGTGCCAGCAGTTCCGAGGGGACCGTAAGCACAGATACGCAGTATTTT. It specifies CASSSEGTVSTDTQYF.